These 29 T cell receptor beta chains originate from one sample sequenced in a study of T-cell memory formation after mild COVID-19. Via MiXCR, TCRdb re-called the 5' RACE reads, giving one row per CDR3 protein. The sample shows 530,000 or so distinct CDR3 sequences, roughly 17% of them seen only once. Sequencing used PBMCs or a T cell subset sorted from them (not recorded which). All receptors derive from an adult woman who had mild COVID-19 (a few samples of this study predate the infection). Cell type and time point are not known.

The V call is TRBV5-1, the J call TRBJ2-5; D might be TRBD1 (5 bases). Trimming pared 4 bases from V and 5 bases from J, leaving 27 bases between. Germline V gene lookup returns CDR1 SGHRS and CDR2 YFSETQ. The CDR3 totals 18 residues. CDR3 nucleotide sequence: TGCGCCAGCAGCCACCCCACCGAGGACATCGTTGGATCGGAGACCCAGTACTTC. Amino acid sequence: CASSHPTEDIVGSETQYF.

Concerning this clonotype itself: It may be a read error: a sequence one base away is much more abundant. CDR3 region: CSTSRDRGLSEQYF. CDR3 DNA: TGTTCCACCAGCAGAGATCGTGGGTTATCGGAGCAGTACTTC. The V gene is TRBV15, the J gene TRBJ2-7; no clear D gene. Germline V gives CDR1 LNHNV, CDR2 YYDKDF (reference sequence). This CDR3 contains 14 residues. Looking up the rest from reference TRBV15 and TRBJ2-7 gives the full variable domain: DAMVIQNPRYQVTQFGKPVTLSCSQTLNHNVMYWYQQKSSQAPKLLFHYYDKDFNNEADTPDNFQSRRPNTSFCFLDIRSPGLGDTAMYLCSTSRDRGLSEQYFGPGTRLTVT.

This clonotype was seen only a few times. The CDR3 bases are TGTGCCAGCAGCTTAGACAGGGGGCTCCCGAACACTGAAGCTTTCTTT. This encodes CASSLDRGLPNTEAFF. This rearrangement joins TRBV7-8 to TRBJ1-1; 9 positions match TRBD1. V was pared by 1 base and J by 1 base, with 4 bases of the junction left unmatched. The CDR3 runs 16 residues. Per the germline V gene, CDR1 is SGHVS and CDR2 is FQNEAQ.

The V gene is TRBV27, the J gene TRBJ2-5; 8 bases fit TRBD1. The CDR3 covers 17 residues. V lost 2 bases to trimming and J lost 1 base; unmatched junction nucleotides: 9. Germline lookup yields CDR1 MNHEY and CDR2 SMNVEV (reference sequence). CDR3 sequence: CASSLTFGQGLQETQYF. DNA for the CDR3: TGTGCCAGCAGTTTAACCTTCGGACAGGGACTCCAAGAGACCCAGTACTTC.

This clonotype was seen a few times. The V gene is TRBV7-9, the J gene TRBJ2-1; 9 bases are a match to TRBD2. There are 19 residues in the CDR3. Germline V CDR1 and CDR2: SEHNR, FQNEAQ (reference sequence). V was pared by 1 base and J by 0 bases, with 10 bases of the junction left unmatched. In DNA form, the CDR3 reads TGTGCCAGCAGCTTAGACGCATGGGGTAGCGGGGGCTCCTACAATGAGCAGTTCTTC. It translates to CASSLDAWGSGGSYNEQFF.

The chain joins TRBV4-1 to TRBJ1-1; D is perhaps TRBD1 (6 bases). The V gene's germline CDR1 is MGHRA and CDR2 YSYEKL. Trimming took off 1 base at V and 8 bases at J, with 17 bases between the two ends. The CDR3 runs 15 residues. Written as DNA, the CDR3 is TGCGCCAGCAGCCAAGGATTAGAAGCCAGGGGAGAAGCTTTCTTT. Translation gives CASSQGLEARGEAFF.

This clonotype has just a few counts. Written as DNA, the CDR3 is TGTGCCAGCAGCTTTTTGACGGGAGGCACCGGGGAGCTGTTTTTT. This sequence encodes CASSFLTGGTGELFF. The V gene is TRBV5-5, the J gene TRBJ2-2, with 7 bases identical to TRBD2. CDR1 is SGHKS, CDR2 YYEKEE, per germline (reference sequence). Trimming cost V 2 bases and J 4 bases; bases outside gene matches: 5. The CDR3 is 15 residues long.

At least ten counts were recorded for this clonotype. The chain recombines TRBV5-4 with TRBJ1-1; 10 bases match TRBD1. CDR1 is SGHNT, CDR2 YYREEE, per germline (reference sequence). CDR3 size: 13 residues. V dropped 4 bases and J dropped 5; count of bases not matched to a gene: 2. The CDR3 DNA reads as TGTGCCAGCAGCCGGGACAGGGGTACTGAAGCTTTCTTT. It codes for CASSRDRGTEAFF.

In nucleotides, the CDR3 is TGTGCCAGCAGACCGTCCAGAGATACGCAGTATTTT. Translation: CASRPSRDTQYF. V and J are TRBV27 and TRBJ2-3, with unresolved D. CDR3 size: 12 residues. Germline V lookup: CDR1 MNHEY, CDR2 SMNVEV (reference sequence). V lost 6 bases to trimming and J lost 5 bases, with 9 bases between them.

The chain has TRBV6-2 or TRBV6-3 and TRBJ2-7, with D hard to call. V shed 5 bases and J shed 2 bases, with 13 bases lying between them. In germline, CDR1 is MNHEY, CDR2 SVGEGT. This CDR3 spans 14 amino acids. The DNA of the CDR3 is TGTGCCAGCAGTACGGACCCTCGCCCCTACGAGCAGTACTTC. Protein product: CASSTDPRPYEQYF.

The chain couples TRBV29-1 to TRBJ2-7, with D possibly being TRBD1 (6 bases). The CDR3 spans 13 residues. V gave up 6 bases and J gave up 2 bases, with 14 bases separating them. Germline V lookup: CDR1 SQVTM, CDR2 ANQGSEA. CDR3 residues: CSVFRTETYEQYF. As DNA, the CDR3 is TGCAGCGTCTTCCGGACAGAAACCTACGAGCAGTACTTC.

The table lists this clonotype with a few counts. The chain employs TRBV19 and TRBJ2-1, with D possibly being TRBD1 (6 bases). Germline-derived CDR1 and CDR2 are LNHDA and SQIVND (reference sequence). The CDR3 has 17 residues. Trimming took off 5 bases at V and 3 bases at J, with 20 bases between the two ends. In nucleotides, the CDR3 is TGTGCCAGTAGTCCTCTTTACACAGGGTCCTACTACAATGAGCAGTTCTTC. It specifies CASSPLYTGSYYNEQFF.

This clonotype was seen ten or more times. The DNA for the CDR3 is TGTGCCAGCAGTTACTCGAGTCCTGGGGCCAAAAACATTCAGTACTTC. Its translation is CASSYSSPGAKNIQYF. This sequence joins TRBV6-5 and TRBJ2-4; D is undetermined. Germline CDR1 and CDR2: MNHEY and SVGAGI. Trimming shortened V by 0 bases and J by 1 base, and 10 bases separated the two germline ends. The CDR3 has 16 amino acids.

This CDR3 is CATSDFDTNEQFF. CDR3 DNA: TGTGCCACCAGTGATTTTGATACAAATGAGCAGTTCTTC. V and J are TRBV24-1 and TRBJ2-1; D is unresolved. CDR1 and CDR2 from the germline V gene are KGHDR and SFDVKD. This CDR3 comprises 13 residues. Trimming removed 1 base at V and 7 bases at J, with 7 bases between.

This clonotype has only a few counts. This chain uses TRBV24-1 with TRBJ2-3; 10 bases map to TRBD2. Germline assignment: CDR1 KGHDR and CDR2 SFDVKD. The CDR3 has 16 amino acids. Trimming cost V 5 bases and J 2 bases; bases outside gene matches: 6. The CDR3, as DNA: TGTGCCACCAGTGTGGCTAGCGGGGGCCCCACAGATACGCAGTATTTT. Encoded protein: CATSVASGGPTDTQYF.

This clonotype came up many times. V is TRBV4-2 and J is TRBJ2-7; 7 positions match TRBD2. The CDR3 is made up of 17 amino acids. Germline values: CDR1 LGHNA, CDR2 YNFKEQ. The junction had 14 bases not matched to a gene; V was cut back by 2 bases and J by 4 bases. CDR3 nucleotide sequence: TGTGCCAGCAGCCAAATATCGTGGGAGGGAGTCTTATACGAGCAGTACTTC. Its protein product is CASSQISWEGVLYEQYF.

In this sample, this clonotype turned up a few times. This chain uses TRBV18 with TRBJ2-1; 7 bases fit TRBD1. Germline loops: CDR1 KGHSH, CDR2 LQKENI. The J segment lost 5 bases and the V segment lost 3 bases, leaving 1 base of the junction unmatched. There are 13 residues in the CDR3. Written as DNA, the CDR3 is TGTGCCAGCTCACCGGGACAGAACAATGAGCAGTTCTTC. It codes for CASSPGQNNEQFF. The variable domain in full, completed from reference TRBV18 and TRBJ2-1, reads NAGVMQNPRHLVRRRGQEARLRCSPMKGHSHVYWYRQLPEEGLKFMVYLQKENIIDESGMPKERFSAEFPKEGPSILRIQQVVRGDSAAYFCASSPGQNNEQFFGPGTRLTVL.

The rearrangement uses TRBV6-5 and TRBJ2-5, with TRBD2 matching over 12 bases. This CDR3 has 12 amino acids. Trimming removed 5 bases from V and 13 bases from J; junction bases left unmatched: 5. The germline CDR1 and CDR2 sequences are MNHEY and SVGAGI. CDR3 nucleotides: TGTGCCAGCAGTCCCTCTAGCGGGAGGGGGTACTTC. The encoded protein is CASSPSSGRGYF.

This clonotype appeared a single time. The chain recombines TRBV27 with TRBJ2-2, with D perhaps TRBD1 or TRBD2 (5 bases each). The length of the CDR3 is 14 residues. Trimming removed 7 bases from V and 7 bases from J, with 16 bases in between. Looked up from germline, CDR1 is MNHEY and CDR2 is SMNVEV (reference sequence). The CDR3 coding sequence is TGTGCCAGCATGGAGGACATTTACTACGGGGAGCTGTTTTTT. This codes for CASMEDIYYGELFF.

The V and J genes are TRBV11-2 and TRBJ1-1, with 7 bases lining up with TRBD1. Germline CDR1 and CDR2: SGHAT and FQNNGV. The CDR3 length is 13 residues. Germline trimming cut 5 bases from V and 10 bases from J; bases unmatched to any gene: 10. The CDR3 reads CASSARQGRGAFF. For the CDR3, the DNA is TGTGCCAGCAGCGCAAGACAGGGTAGGGGAGCTTTCTTT.

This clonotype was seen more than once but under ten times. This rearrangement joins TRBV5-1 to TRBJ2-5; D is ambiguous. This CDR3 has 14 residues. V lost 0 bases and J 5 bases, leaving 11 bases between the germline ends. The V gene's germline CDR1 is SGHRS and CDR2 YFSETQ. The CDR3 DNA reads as TGCGCCAGCAGCTTGGAATTACGCGGCGAGACCCAGTACTTC. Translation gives CASSLELRGETQYF.

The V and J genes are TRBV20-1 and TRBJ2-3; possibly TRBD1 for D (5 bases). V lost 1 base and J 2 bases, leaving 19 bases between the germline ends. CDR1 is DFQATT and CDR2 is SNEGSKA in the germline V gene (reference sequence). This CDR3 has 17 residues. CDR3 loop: CSARAPQGLSNTDTQYF. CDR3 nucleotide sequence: TGCAGTGCTAGAGCTCCTCAGGGTCTGAGCAACACAGATACGCAGTATTTT.

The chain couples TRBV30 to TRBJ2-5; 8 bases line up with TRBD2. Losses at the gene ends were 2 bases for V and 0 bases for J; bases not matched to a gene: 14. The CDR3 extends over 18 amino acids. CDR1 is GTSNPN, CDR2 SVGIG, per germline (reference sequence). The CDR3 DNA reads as TGTGCCTGGAGTCCGACGACGGGACTAGTCACGTACCAAGAGACCCAGTACTTC. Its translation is CAWSPTTGLVTYQETQYF.

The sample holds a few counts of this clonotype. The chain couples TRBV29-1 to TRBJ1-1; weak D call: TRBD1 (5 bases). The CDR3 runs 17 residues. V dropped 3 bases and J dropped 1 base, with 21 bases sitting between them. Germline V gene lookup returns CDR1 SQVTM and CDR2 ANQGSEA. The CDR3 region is CSVDGRPGTYPNTEAFF. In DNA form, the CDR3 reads TGCAGCGTTGACGGACGTCCCGGGACTTACCCGAACACTGAAGCTTTCTTT.

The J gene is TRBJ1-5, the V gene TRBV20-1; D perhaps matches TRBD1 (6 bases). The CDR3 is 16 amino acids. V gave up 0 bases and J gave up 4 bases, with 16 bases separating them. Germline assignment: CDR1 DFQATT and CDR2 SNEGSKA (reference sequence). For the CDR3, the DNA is TGCAGTGCTAGAGATGCGGGGGCTCGAGGGAATCAGCCCCAGCATTTT. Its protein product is CSARDAGARGNQPQHF.

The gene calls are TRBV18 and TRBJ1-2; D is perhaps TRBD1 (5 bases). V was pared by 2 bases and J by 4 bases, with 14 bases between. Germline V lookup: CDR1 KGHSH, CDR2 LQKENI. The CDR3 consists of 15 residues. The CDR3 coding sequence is TGTGCCAGCTCACCAAACGGGGGATTCGGCTATGGCTACACCTTC. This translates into CASSPNGGFGYGYTF. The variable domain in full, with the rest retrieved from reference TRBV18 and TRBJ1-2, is NAGVMQNPRHLVRRRGQEARLRCSPMKGHSHVYWYRQLPEEGLKFMVYLQKENIIDESGMPKERFSAEFPKEGPSILRIQQVVRGDSAAYFCASSPNGGFGYGYTFGSGTRLTVV.

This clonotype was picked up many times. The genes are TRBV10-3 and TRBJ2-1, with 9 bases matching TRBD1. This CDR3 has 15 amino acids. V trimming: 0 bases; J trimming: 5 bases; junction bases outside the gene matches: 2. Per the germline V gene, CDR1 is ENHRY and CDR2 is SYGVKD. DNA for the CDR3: TGTGCCATCAGTGAGTCGGGGACAGGGCACAATGAGCAGTTCTTC. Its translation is CAISESGTGHNEQFF.

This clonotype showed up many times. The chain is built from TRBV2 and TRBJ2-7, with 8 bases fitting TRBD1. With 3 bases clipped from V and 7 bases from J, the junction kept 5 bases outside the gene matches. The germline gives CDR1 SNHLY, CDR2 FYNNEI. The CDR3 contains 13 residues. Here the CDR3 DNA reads TGTGCCAGCAGTGAGGGGACAGGCCGGGAGCAGTACTTC. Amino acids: CASSEGTGREQYF.

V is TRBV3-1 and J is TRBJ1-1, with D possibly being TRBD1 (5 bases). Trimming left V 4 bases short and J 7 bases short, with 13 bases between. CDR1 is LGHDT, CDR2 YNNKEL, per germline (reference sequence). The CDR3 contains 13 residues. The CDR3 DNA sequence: TGTGCCAGCAGCCTGGGGGGAATCGGTGAAGCTTTCTTT. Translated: CASSLGGIGEAFF.